The present entry profiles one TCR beta chain with its context. Antigen specificity is unknown. Germline V gene data show CDR1 as MNHNY and CDR2 as SVGAGI (reference sequence). V was trimmed by 2 bases and J by 2 bases, leaving 6 bases between them. This CDR3 region has 13 residues. Sample barcodes were added at both library ends during cDNA synthesis. MiXCR was run by TCRdb on the 5' RACE reads, yielding one entry per CDR3 protein. The data contain hundreds of thousands of distinct CDR3 sequences, over 25% of them singletons. This sample is drawn from a study of identical twins' blood T cells. Study-wide results and caveats: Out-of-frame TCRbeta clonotypes reportedly had markedly more similar V usage in twins than unrelated donors. Top TCRbeta clonotypes were shared more with twin than unrelated donors.

Three pairs of healthy female monozygous twins were the donors. Sequenced input: PBMCs. The rearrangement links TRBV6-6 to TRBJ2-5; D not resolved. This receptor was taken from a woman between 18 and 49 years old in good health. The CDR3 here is CASSYVQQETQYF. Here the CDR3 DNA reads TGTGCCAGCAGTTACGTACAGCAAGAGACCCAGTACTTC.